This T cell receptor beta chain stems from a study of blood T cell repertoires in COVID-19. The overall study: PBMCs, B-cell-depleted T cells, or T cells were the source of the cDNA or gDNA that made up the material.

TCRdb keeps only in-frame clones here, not all; method: immunoSEQ multiplex PCR. The sample contains over 300,000 clones, more than 70% of which appear only once. In germline, CDR1 is MNHNS, CDR2 SASEGT. The CDR3 length is 14 residues. V shed 2 bases and J 4 bases; nucleotides not matched to a gene: 3. V and J are TRBV6-1 and TRBJ2-7, with 9 bases aligning to TRBD2. The source of this sequence is a man aged 18 to 29 who had recovered from COVID-19. The sample comprised peripheral blood. The CDR3 here is CASSESLAGYEQYF. DNA of the CDR3: TGTGCCAGCAGTGAATCCCTAGCGGGGTACGAGCAGTACTTC.